A single sample is the source of the 22 T cell receptor beta chains below, sequenced in a study of cytomegalovirus exposure and HLA in healthy donors. The PCR had 60 Vbeta and 13 Jbeta primers. TCRdb's table, derived via immunoSEQ multiplex PCR, lists solely in-frame clones and lacks some. The sample lists around 200,000 clones, roughly four fifths occurring once. Sequenced sample: PBMCs. The source is a man aged 50-59 years in good health and CMV-seronegative.

The chain recombines TRBV6-1 with TRBJ2-7, with TRBD2 matching 10 bases. Trimming removed 2 bases from V and 4 bases from J; junction bases left unmatched: 5. CDR3 length equals 15 residues. CDR1 and CDR2 from the germline V gene are MNHNS and SASEGT. CDR3 in amino acids: CASSESGRASYEQYF. CDR3 DNA sequence: TGTGCCAGCAGTGAAAGCGGGAGGGCCTCATACGAGCAGTACTTC.

V usage is TRBV15 and J usage is TRBJ2-3; D possibly corresponds to TRBD2 (5 bases). From germline, CDR1 is LNHNV and CDR2 YYDKDF (reference sequence). V lost 4 bases to trimming and J lost 2 bases, with 13 bases between them. The CDR3 runs 15 residues. In nucleotides, the CDR3 is TGTGCCACCAGCACCCGAGGGCCCCTCACAGATACGCAGTATTTT. Translation: CATSTRGPLTDTQYF.

This chain connects TRBV19 to TRBJ1-5, with a possible D match to TRBD1 (5 bases). CDR3 size: 16 residues. Trimming shortened V by 1 base and J by 9 bases, and 19 bases separated the two germline ends. Looked up from germline, CDR1 is LNHDA and CDR2 is SQIVND (reference sequence). DNA of the CDR3: TGTGCCAGTAGTATAGTGGGGGAGGCCCCTTCAGGGCCCCAGCATTTT. Translated, it gives CASSIVGEAPSGPQHF. The full variable domain, completed using reference TRBV19 and TRBJ1-5, is DGGITQSPKYLFRKEGQNVTLSCEQNLNHDAMYWYRQDPGQGLRLIYYSQIVNDFQKGDIAEGYSVSREKKESFPLTVTSAQKNPTAFYLCASSIVGEAPSGPQHFGDGTRLSIL.

The chain links TRBV6-1 to TRBJ1-5; D is unresolved. V was pared by 7 bases and J by 3 bases, with 13 bases between. The CDR3 is made up of 14 amino acids. In germline, CDR1 is MNHNS, CDR2 SASEGT. CDR3 region: CASTPGGNNQPQHF. The CDR3 nucleotides are TGTGCCAGCACGCCGGGAGGAAACAATCAGCCCCAGCATTTT.

The chain has TRBV2 and TRBJ2-7, with 7 bases matching TRBD1. The CDR3 is made up of 12 amino acids. The trim removed 11 bases at V and 7 bases at J, leaving 11 bases unmatched. Germline values: CDR1 SNHLY, CDR2 FYNNEI. CDR3 protein: CAAGQVLREQYF. The CDR3 nucleotides read TGTGCCGCCGGACAGGTTCTACGGGAGCAGTACTTC. Full variable domain (outside the CDR3, taken from reference TRBV2 and TRBJ2-7): EPEVTQTPSHQVTQMGQEVILRCVPISNHLYFYWYRQILGQKVEFLVSFYNNEISEKSEIFDDQFSVERPDGSNFTLKIRSTKLEDSAMYFCAAGQVLREQYFGPGTRLTVT.

Worth noting for this clone: Other nucleotide sequences from this sample produce the same CDR3. The J gene is TRBJ2-7, the V gene TRBV7-9; unclear D gene. V was trimmed by 3 bases and J by 1 base, leaving 7 bases between them. CDR1 and CDR2 (germline): SEHNR, FQNEAQ (reference sequence). The CDR3 has 13 amino acids. The CDR3 protein is CASSFDGSYEQYF. The CDR3 nucleotides read TGTGCCAGCAGCTTTGACGGGTCCTACGAGCAGTACTTC.

The V and J genes are TRBV6-5 and TRBJ2-5, with a possible D match to TRBD1 (6 bases). This CDR3 has 16 residues. Trimming removed 4 bases from V and 1 base from J, with 16 bases in between. Germline values: CDR1 MNHEY, CDR2 SVGAGI. Here the CDR3 reads CASSFLPGVSQETQYF. The CDR3 nucleotides are TGTGCCAGCAGTTTTCTTCCAGGGGTGTCCCAAGAGACCCAGTACTTC.

The J gene is TRBJ2-5, the V gene TRBV7-2; 10 nucleotides align to TRBD1. V shed 0 bases, J shed 11 bases, and the junction held 15 bases outside the gene matches. This CDR3 has 17 amino acids. Germline lookup yields CDR1 SGHTA and CDR2 FQGNSA. The CDR3 loop is CASSLANTGQGPREQYF. CDR3 coding DNA: TGTGCCAGCAGCTTAGCCAACACGGGACAGGGGCCTCGGGAGCAGTACTTC.

The V and J genes are TRBV5-1 and TRBJ1-2; TRBD1 is a possible D gene (6 bases). The CDR3 totals 17 residues. V was pared by 0 bases and J by 4 bases, with 19 bases between. Looked up from germline, CDR1 is SGHRS and CDR2 is YFSETQ. CDR3 sequence (DNA): TGCGCCAGCAGCTTGGCTTTAAGACAGGTCGATTCCTATGGCTACACCTTC. Translated: CASSLALRQVDSYGYTF.

This sequence joins TRBV2 and TRBJ1-2; possible D gene TRBD1, 6 bases. Deletions cut 6 bases from V and 2 bases from J, with 16 bases between. This CDR3 has 15 residues. Germline lookup yields CDR1 SNHLY and CDR2 FYNNEI. The DNA for the CDR3 is TGTGCCAGCAGGAAAGACAGGCACGACAACTATGGCTACACCTTC. This encodes CASRKDRHDNYGYTF.

This chain connects TRBV7-2 to TRBJ2-1; 9 bases line up with TRBD1. The CDR3 spans 13 residues. After removal of 5 bases from V and 7 bases from J, the junction contained 3 bases not matched to a gene. The germline CDR1 and CDR2 sequences are SGHTA and FQGNSA. The CDR3 spells CASSPDRGNEQFF. The DNA for the CDR3 is TGTGCCAGCAGCCCGGACAGGGGTAATGAGCAGTTCTTC. The variable domain in full, with the rest retrieved from reference TRBV7-2 and TRBJ2-1, is GAGVSQSPSNKVTEKGKDVELRCDPISGHTALYWYRQSLGQGLEFLIYFQGNSAPDKSGLPSDRFSAERTGGSVSTLTIQRTQQEDSAVYLCASSPDRGNEQFFGPGTRLTVL.

V usage is TRBV27 and J usage is TRBJ1-5; no reliable D call. Germline CDR1 and CDR2: MNHEY and SMNVEV (reference sequence). Trimming removed 1 base at V and 0 bases at J, with 7 bases between. CDR3 length: 15 amino acids. The DNA for the CDR3 is TGTGCCAGCAGTTTATTCCTCGGTAGCAATCAGCCCCAGCATTTT. Protein sequence: CASSLFLGSNQPQHF.

This rearrangement joins TRBV27 to TRBJ1-2; TRBD1 aligns across 10 bases. V was clipped by 2 bases and J by 4 bases; unmatched bases: 13. CDR3 size: 18 residues. CDR1 is MNHEY and CDR2 is SMNVEV in the germline V gene (reference sequence). The CDR3 loop is CASSLRRQGAGLSYGYTF. The CDR3 DNA reads TGTGCCAGCAGTTTACGAAGACAGGGGGCCGGCCTCTCCTATGGCTACACCTTC.

This clone has a handful of counts. This chain joins TRBV6-8 and TRBJ1-2; the match to TRBD1 covers 11 bases. The CDR3 contains 15 residues. CDR1 MNHGY and CDR2 SAAAGT come from the germline V gene. The V gene end was trimmed by 9 bases and the J gene end by 4 bases; junction bases not matched to a gene: 10. Here the CDR3 DNA reads TGTGCCAGAAGGGACAGGGGGAAGAGAAGCTATGGCTACACCTTC. Amino acid sequence: CARRDRGKRSYGYTF.

The V and J genes are TRBV7-9 and TRBJ2-7, with TRBD1 identical over 7 bases. CDR1 is SEHNR, CDR2 FQNEAQ, per germline (reference sequence). V shed 2 bases and J 0 bases; nucleotides not matched to a gene: 4. The CDR3 consists of 15 residues. The chain's CDR3 is CASSLWTGSSYEQYF. The CDR3, as DNA: TGTGCCAGCAGCTTATGGACAGGTTCCTCCTACGAGCAGTACTTC.

The chain is built from TRBV12-5 and TRBJ2-1, with 13 bases aligning to TRBD2. Looked up from germline, CDR1 is LGHNT and CDR2 is FRNRAP. Trimming cost V 6 bases and J 10 bases; bases outside gene matches: 3. The CDR3 is 13 residues long. CDR3 residues: CASGWTSGREQFF. In DNA, the CDR3 is TGTGCTAGTGGATGGACTAGCGGGAGAGAGCAGTTCTTC.

This rearrangement joins TRBV21-1 to TRBJ2-7; TRBD1 was called by the table and not checked on the DNA. TRBV21-1 is deemed a pseudogene. The CDR3 is made up of 13 amino acids. In DNA, the CDR3 is TGTGCCAGCAGCCGGACATTCAACTACGAGCAGTACTTC. This sequence encodes CASSRTFNYEQYF.

The chain is built from TRBV11-2 and TRBJ2-7, with TRBD2 identical over 10 bases. Germline V gene data show CDR1 as SGHAT and CDR2 as FQNNGV. The CDR3 is made up of 16 amino acids. V shed 5 bases, J shed 0 bases, and the junction held 7 bases outside the gene matches. CDR3 in amino acids: CASSLQRLAGSYEQYF. The CDR3 DNA reads as TGTGCCAGCAGCCTCCAACGACTAGCGGGCTCCTACGAGCAGTACTTC.

The chain is built from TRBV25-1 and TRBJ2-7; TRBD1 agrees at 7 bases. The CDR3 sequence is 12 residues long. CDR1 and CDR2 from the germline V gene are MGHDK and SYGVNS. The ends lost 3 bases at V and 6 bases at J; junction bases unmatched: 2. CDR3 DNA: TGTGCCAGCAGTGACGACAGGGCCGAGCAGTACTTC. Its protein is CASSDDRAEQYF.

V gene TRBV6-5 combines with J gene TRBJ1-1, with 7 nucleotides matching TRBD1. The CDR3 runs 13 residues. After removal of 4 bases from V and 1 base from J, the junction contained 0 bases not matched to a gene. From germline, CDR1 is MNHEY and CDR2 SVGAGI. For the CDR3, the DNA is TGTGCCAGCAGTTGGACAGGGAACACTGAAGCTTTCTTT. Encoded protein: CASSWTGNTEAFF.

The chain uses TRBV5-5 and TRBJ2-7; D may be TRBD2 (6 bases). Trimming took 3 bases from V and 3 from J, leaving 13 bases between them. The germline CDR1 and CDR2 sequences are SGHKS and YYEKEE (reference sequence). The CDR3 extends over 14 amino acids. CDR3 bases: TGTGCCAGCAGCTATTCCGGGACTTACTACGAGCAGTACTTC. Its protein product is CASSYSGTYYEQYF. The complete variable domain, with remaining parts taken from reference TRBV5-5 and TRBJ2-7, reads DAGVTQSPTHLIKTRGQQVTLRCSPISGHKSVSWYQQVLGQGPQFIFQYYEKEERGRGNFPDRFSARQFPNYSSELNVNALLLGDSALYLCASSYSGTYYEQYFGPGTRLTVT.

The V gene is TRBV6-5, the J gene TRBJ2-2; no clear D. Deletions cut 0 bases from V and 6 bases from J, with 11 bases between. Germline-derived CDR1 and CDR2 are MNHEY and SVGAGI. CDR3 length: 15 amino acids. The CDR3 loop reads CASSYSAERSGELFF. The CDR3 DNA sequence: TGTGCCAGCAGTTACTCGGCGGAACGATCCGGGGAGCTGTTTTTT.